The 3 T cell receptor beta chains in this list originate from one sample, sequenced in a study of T cell responses to AZD1222 COVID-19 vaccine. Sequenced by immunoSEQ multiplex PCR; TCRdb stores in-frame clones only, minus some. The sample carries some 150,000 clones, 80% to 90% recorded once. This specimen was peripheral blood, taken 28 days after the second AZD1222 dose. The origin of the receptors is an adult who received the AZD1222 COVID-19 vaccine.

This chain connects TRBV7-2 to TRBJ1-2; 9 nucleotides agree with TRBD1. With 3 bases clipped from V and 5 bases from J, the junction kept 4 bases outside the gene matches. Germline V lookup: CDR1 SGHTA, CDR2 FQGNSA. The CDR3 extends over 14 amino acids. CDR3 loop: CASSFGTGNYGYTF. Written as DNA, the CDR3 is TGTGCCAGCAGCTTTGGGACAGGGAATTATGGCTACACCTTC.

This chain joins TRBV5-4 and TRBJ2-3; D call uncertain. Germline V gene lookup returns CDR1 SGHNT and CDR2 YYREEE (reference sequence). The CDR3 sequence is 14 residues long. V dropped 9 bases and J dropped 5 bases, with 19 bases sitting between them. CDR3 coding DNA: TGTGCCACCCGAACGGCAAACCAGGAAGATACGCAGTATTTT. Translating it yields CATRTANQEDTQYF.

The rearrangement uses TRBV2 and TRBJ2-7; possibly TRBD2 for D (6 bases). This CDR3 comprises 13 residues. Germline V gives CDR1 SNHLY, CDR2 FYNNEI. V shed 0 bases and J shed 7 bases, with 10 bases lying between them. The CDR3 DNA reads TGTGCCAGCAGTGAAGCGCTTGGGGGGGAGCAGTACTTC. It specifies CASSEALGGEQYF.